These 3 T cell receptor beta chains were all obtained from the same sample, sequenced in a study of tumor-infiltrating lymphocytes in oesophageal squamous cell carcinoma. A single record per CDR3 protein comes from TCRdb applying MiXCR to the PCR reads. The table has around 22,000 distinct CDR3 sequences, 34% seen once. The sample was esophageal tumor tissue. The receptor source for this set is a female donor with esophageal squamous cell carcinoma.

Ten or more counts support this clonotype. The chain couples TRBV5-1 to TRBJ2-7; no clear D gene. The CDR3 covers 14 residues. The germline V gene encodes CDR1 SGHRS and CDR2 YFSETQ. V dropped 0 bases and J dropped 4 bases, with 11 bases sitting between them. The CDR3 region is CASSLASGMYEQYF. The DNA for the CDR3 is TGCGCCAGCAGCTTGGCCTCGGGTATGTACGAGCAGTACTTC.

In its sample, this clonotype was seen many times. V usage is TRBV6-1 and J usage is TRBJ2-7, with D unresolved. The CDR3 is 13 amino acids. CDR1 is MNHNS, CDR2 SASEGT, per germline. Trimming stripped 4 bases from V and 2 bases from J, with 9 bases between. The CDR3 sequence is CASSAEQAYEQYF. CDR3 DNA: TGTGCCAGCAGTGCAGAACAAGCCTACGAGCAGTACTTC.

The genes are TRBV12-3 or TRBV12-4 and TRBJ2-7, with D uncertain. V gave up 4 bases and J gave up 7 bases, with 14 bases separating them. There are 13 residues in the CDR3. The CDR3: CASSSLIRAEQYF. As DNA, the CDR3 is TGTGCCAGCAGTTCCCTGATCCGGGCTGAGCAGTACTTC.